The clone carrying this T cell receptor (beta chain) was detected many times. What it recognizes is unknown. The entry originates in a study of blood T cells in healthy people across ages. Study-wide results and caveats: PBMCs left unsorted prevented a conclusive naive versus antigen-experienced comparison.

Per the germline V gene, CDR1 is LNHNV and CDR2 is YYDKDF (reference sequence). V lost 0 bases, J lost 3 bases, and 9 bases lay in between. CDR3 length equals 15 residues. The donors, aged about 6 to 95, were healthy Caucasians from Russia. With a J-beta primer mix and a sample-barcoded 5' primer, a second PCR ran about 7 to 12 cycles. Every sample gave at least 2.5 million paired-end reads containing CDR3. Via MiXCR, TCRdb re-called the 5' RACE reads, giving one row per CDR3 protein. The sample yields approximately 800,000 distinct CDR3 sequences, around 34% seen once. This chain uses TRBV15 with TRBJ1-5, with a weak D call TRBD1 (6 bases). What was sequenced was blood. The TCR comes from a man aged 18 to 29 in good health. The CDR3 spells CATSRDGQLNQPQHF. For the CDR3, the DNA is TGTGCCACCAGCAGAGACGGACAGCTCAATCAGCCCCAGCATTTT.